This TCR beta chain was sequenced in a study of shared clonotypes between healthy human individuals. Study-wide context: Every donor yielded three CD4 naive, three CD4 memory, two CD8 naive and one CD8 memory plate.

This clone has just one count. The antigen is undetermined. Clones were sequenced by immunoSEQ multiplex PCR, and TCRdb holds only the in-frame ones, with some missing. The sample lists fewer than 3 million clones, 85% to 95% occurring once. The donors, healthy adults who were HIV-negative, had experienced no recent acute infections or vaccinations. Study-wide findings and caveats: Generation probability values for non-shared clonotypes were lower than those for clonotypes shared by all four donors.

The CDR3 is 18 amino acids. The ends lost 3 bases at V and 5 bases at J; junction bases unmatched: 11. CDR1 and CDR2 from the germline V gene are SGDLS and YYNGEE. The TCR comes from a man younger than 35 in good health. Some clones in this sample may be carry-over from other donors' samples. The specimen sequenced was naive CD4+ T cells from PBMCs. Subset reported: CD45RA+ positively selected. This chain uses TRBV9 with TRBJ2-1, with 13 bases lining up with TRBD2. The CDR3 DNA sequence: TGTGCCAGCAGCGCCGCCGGGACTAGCGGGATGTCAGACAATGAGCAGTTCTTC. Protein sequence: CASSAAGTSGMSDNEQFF.